This is a list of T cell receptor beta chains from one sample in a study of blood T cell repertoires in COVID-19. The assay was immunoSEQ multiplex PCR, and TCRdb's table has in-frame clones only and misses some. The sample has some 58,000 clones, about 80% seen once. Sequencing used peripheral blood. These receptors were collected from a man between 45 and 60 years old with COVID-19, enrolled during active disease. Both conserved end residues are part of each CDR3. D genes are given only for firm matches. For some rows the clone size is stated as once, few or many, or as a class when expanded; others skip it.

>.|.|TRBJ2-3|TRBV12-1
TGTGCCAGCATAAAACTAGCGGGTCGGGACCAAATGTCTAGCACAGATACGCAGTATTTT
CASIKLAGRDQMSSTDTQYF
>.|.|TRBJ2-3|TRBV7-9
TGTGCCAGCAGCTTCGGCAGCGATACAGATACGCAGTATTTT
CASSFGSDTDTQYF
>.|.|TRBJ2-2|TRBV7-8
TGTGCCAGCAGCCGAGCCCGGGACTGGTCGACGAACACCGGGGAGCTGTTTTTT
CASSRARDWSTNTGELFF
>.|.|TRBJ1-1|TRBV6-5
TGTGCCAGCAGTAACACAGTGAACACTGAAGCTTTCTTT
CASSNTVNTEAFF
>.|.|TRBJ1-1|TRBV9
TGTGCCAGCAGCGTAGATGGACATGGCGCTGAAGCTTTCTTT
CASSVDGHGAEAFF
>TRBD1|.|TRBJ2-7|TRBV7-8
TGTGCCAGCAGCTGGACAGGGGTCTCCTACGAGCAGTACTTC
CASSWTGVSYEQYF
>TRBD2|.|TRBJ2-2|TRBV9
TGTGCCAGCAGCGTAGCACTAGCGGGAGGTACCGGGGAGCTGTTTTTT
CASSVALAGGTGELFF
>TRBD2|.|TRBJ2-7|TRBV3-1/TRBV3-2
TGTGCCAGCAGCCACTACTCTAGCGGGAGGGTGGCCGAGCAGTACTTC
CASSHYSSGRVAEQYF
>TRBD2|.|TRBJ2-1|TRBV10-3
TGTGCCACCCGACTAGCGGGAGACAATGAGCAGTTCTTC
CATRLAGDNEQFF
>TRBD2|.|TRBJ2-7|TRBV25-1
TGTGCCAGCAGTGATGGCTTGCGGGAGATGTCCTCCTACGAGCAGTACTTC
CASSDGLREMSSYEQYF
>.|.|TRBJ2-3|TRBV19
TGTGCCAGTACCTCGCGAGGGTCTAGCCCAGATACGCAGTATTTT
CASTSRGSSPDTQYF
>.|.|TRBJ2-5|TRBV5-6
TGTGCCAGCAGCCTCCCGGGGGAGACCCAGTACTTC
CASSLPGETQYF
>TRBD2|.|TRBJ2-5|TRBV6-2/TRBV6-3
TGTGCCAGCAGTTACGTGGCGGGAGGGCCGGGGACCCAGTACTTC
CASSYVAGGPGTQYF
>TRBD2|.|TRBJ2-1|TRBV9
TGTGCCAGCAGCGTAGAGCTCCCCCCAGCGGGAAAAAACAATGAGCAGTTCTTC
CASSVELPPAGKNNEQFF
>TRBD2|few|TRBJ2-3|TRBV10-1
TGCGCCAGCAGTGATGGGGGGGAGAAAGATACGCAGTATTTT
CASSDGGEKDTQYF
>.|.|TRBJ1-2|TRBV4-3
TGCGCCAGCAGCCAAGAAACAGGGATCGACTATGGCTACACCTTC
CASSQETGIDYGYTF
>TRBD2|.|TRBJ2-1|TRBV7-6
TGTGCCAGCAGCTTCGCGAGTAGCGGGAGTAGAAATGAGCAGTTCTTC
CASSFASSGSRNEQFF
>.|once|TRBJ2-7|TRBV5-1
TGCGCCAGCAGCTTATCTGGACAAGTTCTCGAATACGAGCAGTACTTC
CASSLSGQVLEYEQYF
>TRBD1|.|TRBJ1-4|TRBV30
TGTGCCTGGAGGCAGGGACAGCCGAATGAAAAACTGTTTTTT
CAWRQGQPNEKLFF
>.|once|TRBJ2-5|TRBV14
TGTGCCAGCAGCCATTCGGAGACCCAGTACTTC
CASSHSETQYF
>.|.|TRBJ1-3|TRBV27
TGTGCCAGCAGTTTCACAGGTGGAAACACCATATATTTT
CASSFTGGNTIYF
>.|.|TRBJ1-4|TRBV18
TGTGCCAGCTCACCAAAATGGGGGCGCGATGAAAAACTGTTTTTT
CASSPKWGRDEKLFF